These 7 T cell receptor beta chains were all obtained from the same sample, sequenced in a study of cytomegalovirus exposure and HLA in healthy donors. 60 Vbeta and 13 Jbeta primers were used in PCR. This table comes from immunoSEQ multiplex PCR, and its TCRdb copy is limited to in-frame clones, with some not included. Among under 100,000 clones, roughly 9.1% were seen once, and the ten largest hold approximately 24%. What was sequenced was PBMCs. The receptors here all came from a man aged 60 to 75 in good health and CMV-seropositive.

This clone occurred a few times. V usage is TRBV27 and J usage is TRBJ1-1; 7 bases map to TRBD1. The germline V gene encodes CDR1 MNHEY and CDR2 SMNVEV (reference sequence). V trimming: 7 bases; J trimming: 2 bases; junction bases outside the gene matches: 16. The CDR3 loop spans 17 amino acids. DNA for the CDR3: TGTGCCAGCAAGTACCGGTGGACCGGGACAGTAAACACTGAAGCTTTCTTT. The encoded protein is CASKYRWTGTVNTEAFF.

V usage is TRBV5-1 and J usage is TRBJ2-3; 7 nucleotides match TRBD2. Germline trimming cut 4 bases from V and 0 bases from J; bases unmatched to any gene: 8. CDR3 length: 16 amino acids. The germline V gene has CDR1 SGHRS and CDR2 YFSETQ. The CDR3 loop reads CASSRGGLDSTDTQYF. DNA of the CDR3: TGCGCCAGCAGCCGGGGCGGACTAGATAGCACAGATACGCAGTATTTT.

The chain is built from TRBV15 and TRBJ2-5; 12 positions agree with TRBD2. CDR1 LNHNV and CDR2 YYDKDF come from the germline V gene (reference sequence). V shed 3 bases, J shed 4 bases, and the junction held 0 bases outside the gene matches. The CDR3 has 14 residues. The CDR3 loop reads CATSRGLAGETQYF. For the CDR3, the DNA is TGTGCCACCAGCAGGGGACTAGCGGGAGAGACCCAGTACTTC.

This clone was detected only a few times. The chain recombines TRBV5-6 with TRBJ2-1; 16 nucleotides match TRBD2. V lost 3 bases, J lost 5 bases, and 2 bases stayed unmatched. CDR3 size: 16 residues. Germline CDR1 reads SGHDT; CDR2 reads YYEEEE. CDR3 nucleotide sequence: TGTGCCAGCAGCTGGGGACTAGCGGGGGGGGACAATGAGCAGTTCTTC. It is translated as CASSWGLAGGDNEQFF.

In its sample, this clone was seen a few times. The V call is TRBV19, the J call TRBJ1-2; TRBD1 matches at 8 bases. The V gene end was trimmed by 7 bases and the J gene end by 1 base; junction bases not matched to a gene: 2. Germline CDR1 is LNHDA and CDR2 is SQIVND (reference sequence). The CDR3 totals 13 residues. Here the CDR3 reads CASTGGFNYGYTF. The CDR3 region has the DNA TGTGCCAGTACAGGGGGCTTTAACTATGGCTACACCTTC.

The gene calls are TRBV28 and TRBJ2-3; tentative D call: TRBD2 (6 bases). Deletions cut 2 bases from V and 3 bases from J, with 18 bases between. This CDR3 contains 17 residues. The germline gives CDR1 MDHEN, CDR2 SYDVKM. This CDR3 reads CASSLRTSFYRTDTQYF. CDR3 DNA: TGTGCCAGCAGTTTAAGAACTAGCTTCTACCGAACAGATACGCAGTATTTT.

This clone was picked up a small number of times. V and J are TRBV5-1 and TRBJ2-7; 9 bases match TRBD1. This CDR3 comprises 14 residues. The V and J ends lost 0 bases and 5 bases, in that order; junction bases with no gene match: 3. The germline V gene encodes CDR1 SGHRS and CDR2 YFSETQ. The CDR3 bases are TGCGCCAGCAGCTTGGCCGGGACAGGGAACGAGCAGTACGTC. Amino acids: CASSLAGTGNEQYV.